This is a list of T cell receptor beta chains from one sample in a study of response to subunit inactivated influenza vaccine. A single record per CDR3 protein comes from TCRdb applying MiXCR to the RT-PCR reads. The table records hundreds of thousands of distinct CDR3 sequences, about 12% of them present only once. The sample consisted of PBMCs from blood, taken on the day of vaccination. Every receptor here comes from a man aged 45-65 years who received an inactivated influenza vaccine. Each CDR3 is given with its conserved first and last residue. A D gene is named only where the DNA matches it firmly. The listing skips clone size in some rows; elsewhere it reads once, few, many or a size class.

TRBJ1-4 - - TRBV4-3 CASSQMRQRKTNEKLFF TGCGCCAGCAGCCAAATGAGGCAGAGAAAAACTAATGAAAAACTGTTTTTT
TRBJ2-1 - TRBD2 TRBV28 CASSSPGLAGGSSYNEQFF TGTGCCAGCAGTTCCCCCGGACTAGCGGGGGGGAGCTCCTACAATGAGCAGTTCTTC
TRBJ2-7 many - TRBV7-9 CASSLAWGYEQYF TGTGCCAGCAGCTTAGCTTGGGGCTACGAGCAGTACTTC
TRBJ2-3 - - TRBV12-3/TRBV12-4 CASSFTRRPGDTQYF TGTGCCAGCAGTTTCACTAGGAGGCCGGGAGATACGCAGTATTTT
TRBJ2-7 few - TRBV5-1 CASSLGSGLYEQYF TGCGCCAGCAGCTTGGGTTCAGGGCTCTACGAGCAGTACTTC
TRBJ1-4 - - TRBV16 CASSTRDPASAYEKLFF TGTGCCAGCAGCACGAGGGATCCGGCCTCTGCTTATGAAAAACTGTTTTTT
TRBJ2-5 many TRBD1 TRBV12-3/TRBV12-4 CASSFAGTGTYETQYF TGTGCCAGCAGTTTCGCCGGGACAGGGACTTACGAGACCCAGTACTTC
TRBJ2-7 - TRBD1 TRBV11-1 CASSDPRTGGSAGDYEQYF TGTGCCAGCAGCGACCCCCGGACAGGGGGCTCAGCGGGAGACTACGAGCAGTACTTC
TRBJ1-2 - - TRBV4-2 CASIQEGGYGYTF TGTGCCAGCATCCAAGAAGGGGGCTATGGCTACACCTTC
TRBJ2-6 few - TRBV28 CASIDSGANVLTF TGTGCCAGCATCGACTCTGGGGCCAACGTCCTGACTTTC
TRBJ1-1 few - TRBV7-9 CASSLEGGVTEAFF TGTGCCAGCAGCTTAGAGGGGGGAGTCACTGAAGCTTTCTTT
TRBJ2-3 many - TRBV5-1 CASSPGPSITDTQYF TGCGCCAGCAGCCCGGGGCCTAGCATCACAGATACGCAGTATTTT
TRBJ2-5 few - TRBV28 CASSSRDNNQETQYF TGTGCCAGCAGTTCCCGGGACAACAACCAAGAGACCCAGTACTTC
TRBJ2-7 many TRBD2 TRBV4-3 CASSQAWTSGSFEQYF TGCGCCAGCAGCCAAGCCTGGACTAGCGGGAGTTTCGAGCAGTACTTC
TRBJ2-3 few - TRBV3-1 CASSPSGLSSTDTQYF TGTGCCAGCAGCCCATCGGGACTCTCATCCACAGATACGCAGTATTTT
TRBJ2-6 few - TRBV10-3 CANRREGSGANVLTF TGTGCCAACCGCCGCGAGGGGAGTGGGGCCAACGTCCTGACTTTC
TRBJ2-5 - - TRBV6-2/TRBV6-3 CASTPLGVRETQYF TGTGCCAGCACCCCTCTGGGAGTCAGGGAGACCCAGTACTTC
TRBJ2-1 few - TRBV5-1 CASSLAPSGSYNEQFF TGCGCCAGCAGCTTGGCCCCGTCAGGATCTTACAATGAGCAGTTCTTC
TRBJ2-7 few - TRBV5-6 CASSLGGLEQYF TGTGCCAGCAGCTTGGGGGGACTCGAGCAGTACTTC
TRBJ2-7 many - TRBV3-1 CASSPYRGLDEQYF TGTGCCAGCAGCCCTTACAGGGGACTGGACGAGCAGTACTTC
TRBJ2-3 - - TRBV6-2/TRBV6-3 CASSYGPSAREVDTQYF TGTGCCAGCAGTTATGGGCCTAGCGCCAGGGAGGTAGATACGCAGTATTTT
TRBJ1-1 - - TRBV27 CASSLTGYGGMNTEAFF TGTGCCAGCAGTTTAACTGGTTATGGAGGAATGAACACTGAAGCTTTCTTT
TRBJ1-1 few - TRBV5-1 CASSLAAAYTEAFF TGCGCCAGCAGCTTGGCGGCAGCCTACACTGAAGCTTTCTTT
TRBJ2-3 - - TRBV7-2 CASSLNGLSTDTQYF TGTGCCAGCAGCTTAAACGGCCTGAGTACAGATACGCAGTATTTT
TRBJ1-5 many - TRBV27 CASSLSVANNQPQHF TGTGCCAGCAGTTTATCGGTAGCGAACAATCAGCCCCAGCATTTT
TRBJ2-3 few - TRBV6-1 CASRVDQGTDTQYF TGTGCCAGCAGGGTTGATCAGGGCACAGATACGCAGTATTTT
TRBJ1-2 - - TRBV5-5 CASSLVVSSNYGYTF TGTGCCAGCAGCTTGGTCGTCAGTTCTAACTATGGCTACACCTTC
TRBJ2-1 few TRBD2 TRBV7-6 CASSRNSGMVGNEQFF TGTGCCAGCAGCCGGAATAGCGGGATGGTCGGGAATGAGCAGTTCTTC
TRBJ2-1 - TRBD1 TRBV12-3/TRBV12-4 CASRGQGSSYNEQFF TGTGCCAGCAGGGGACAGGGGAGCTCCTACAATGAGCAGTTCTTC
TRBJ1-3 - - TRBV25-1 CASSSREVGNTIYF TGTGCCAGCAGCAGTAGGGAAGTCGGGAACACCATATATTTT
TRBJ2-7 - - TRBV5-1 CASSPNVPPYEQYF TGCGCCAGCAGCCCCAATGTGCCACCCTACGAGCAGTACTTC
TRBJ2-3 few TRBD2 TRBV24-1 CATSAPTGTSGYRVTQLDF TGTGCCACCAGTGCGCCAACCGGGACTAGCGGGTACCGCGTCACGCAGTTGGATTTT
TRBJ2-7 few - TRBV12-3/TRBV12-4 CASSESHEQYF TGTGCCAGCAGTGAGAGCCACGAGCAGTACTTC
TRBJ2-7 few - TRBV5-1 CASSLADYSTNYEQYF TGCGCCAGCAGCTTGGCCGACTATTCTACAAACTACGAGCAGTACTTC
TRBJ1-5 few TRBD1 TRBV12-3/TRBV12-4 CASSPTGGMSNQPQHF TGTGCCAGCAGTCCGACAGGGGGCATGAGCAATCAGCCCCAGCATTTT
TRBJ2-5 - - TRBV28 CASRKDSFETQYF TGTGCCAGCAGGAAGGACAGTTTCGAGACCCAGTACTTC
TRBJ1-2 many - TRBV20-1 CSARDFGTTGYGYTF TGCAGTGCTAGAGATTTTGGCACGACGGGCTATGGCTACACCTTC
TRBJ2-1 - - TRBV7-6 CASSLRFGSSSYNEQFF TGTGCCAGCAGCTTGCGATTCGGGTCGAGCTCCTACAATGAGCAGTTCTTC
TRBJ1-5 many - TRBV20-1 CSAQGGNQPQHF TGCAGTGCTCAGGGAGGCAATCAGCCCCAGCATTTT
TRBJ2-3 - - TRBV5-1 CASSLLRDPDTQYF TGCGCCAGCAGCTTGTTGAGGGACCCAGATACGCAGTATTTT
TRBJ2-3 few TRBD2 TRBV7-8 CASSLVVAGGADTQYF TGTGCCAGCAGCTTAGTGGTAGCGGGGGGGGCAGATACGCAGTATTTT
TRBJ1-5 few TRBD1 TRBV20-1 CSARDWVGEGGSQPQHF TGCAGTGCTAGAGATTGGGTGGGTGAAGGGGGCTCTCAGCCCCAGCATTTT
TRBJ1-2 many - TRBV4-3 CASSQDQNRVANYGYTF TGCGCCAGCAGCCAAGATCAGAACAGGGTAGCTAACTATGGCTACACCTTC
TRBJ2-3 - - TRBV2 CASSDWWGSSTDTQYF TGTGCCAGCAGTGATTGGTGGGGGAGTAGCACAGATACGCAGTATTTT
TRBJ1-5 - - TRBV5-6 CASSMGGFGNQPQHF TGTGCCAGCAGTATGGGGGGTTTCGGCAATCAGCCCCAGCATTTT
TRBJ2-1 - TRBD2 TRBV5-1 CASSLRREGRNEQFF TGCGCCAGCAGCTTGAGGCGGGAGGGCAGGAATGAGCAGTTCTTC